The clone carrying this T cell receptor beta chain was recorded a few times. Its antigen is not identified. This sample is drawn from a study of T cells after yellow fever vaccination. Study outcomes and limitations: The appearance of a small share of clonotypes in both CD4 and CD8 compartments was observed. Boosting was followed by the reappearance of most primary-vaccination clones (approximately 97% CD4, 85% to 90% CD8).

A single record per CDR3 protein comes from TCRdb applying MiXCR to the 5' RACE reads. This table has approximately 160,000 distinct CDR3 sequences, roughly 8.8% appearing once. The receptor comes from a man younger than 35 who received the YFV17D yellow fever vaccine. Sequences were derived from CD8+ T cells sorted from PBMCs, sampled 45 days after the yellow fever booster vaccination.

The CDR3: CASSQDEQGPRVYEQYF. CDR3 nucleotides: TGCGCCAGCAGCCAAGATGAACAGGGTCCCCGTGTGTACGAGCAGTACTTC. This chain connects TRBV4-1 to TRBJ2-7; maybe TRBD1 (6 bases). The CDR3 is 17 residues long. Trimming shortened V by 0 bases and J by 4 bases, and 19 bases separated the two germline ends. Germline lookup yields CDR1 MGHRA and CDR2 YSYEKL.